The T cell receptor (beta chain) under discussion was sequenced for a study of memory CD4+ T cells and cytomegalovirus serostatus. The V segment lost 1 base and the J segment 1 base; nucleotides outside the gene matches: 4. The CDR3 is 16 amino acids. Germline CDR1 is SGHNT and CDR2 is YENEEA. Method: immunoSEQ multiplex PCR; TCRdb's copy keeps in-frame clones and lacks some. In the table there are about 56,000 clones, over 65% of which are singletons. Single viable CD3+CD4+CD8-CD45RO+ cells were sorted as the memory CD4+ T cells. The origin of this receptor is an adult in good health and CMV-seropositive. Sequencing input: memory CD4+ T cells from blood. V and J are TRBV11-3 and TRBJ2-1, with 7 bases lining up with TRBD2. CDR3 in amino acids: CASSLGGGGSYNEQFF. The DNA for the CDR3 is TGTGCCAGCAGCTTAGGTGGCGGGGGATCCTACAATGAGCAGTTCTTC.